These 5 T cell receptor beta chains share one sample of origin, sequenced in a study of healthy donors' naive CD4 and CD8 T cells. Starting from 500 ng of total RNA, TCR libraries were made with linear amplification. TCRdb fed the reads into MiXCR, producing one record per CDR3 protein. The sample shows approximately 180,000 distinct CDR3 sequences, 65% to 75% of them seen only once. Specimen: naive CD4+ and CD8+ T cells sorted from blood, pooled from several donors. These receptor sequences come from a pool of human donors in good health; the sample pools cells from several healthy donors.

The chain recombines TRBV19 with TRBJ1-1; 11 bases line up with TRBD1. J gave up 5 bases and V 5 bases, and 10 bases lay outside the gene matches. The CDR3 has 16 residues. CDR1 and CDR2 from the germline V gene are LNHDA and SQIVND (reference sequence). This chain's CDR3 is CASSLRTGGAETEAFF. CDR3 sequence (DNA): TGTGCCAGTAGTCTTAGGACAGGGGGCGCGGAAACTGAAGCTTTCTTT.

The CDR3 sequence: CASSLVQGEETQYF. CDR3 coding DNA: TGTGCCAGCAGCTTGGTCCAGGGGGAAGAGACCCAGTACTTC. J is TRBJ2-5 and V is TRBV5-5, with 7 bases matching TRBD1. The J segment lost 3 bases and the V segment lost 0 bases, leaving 2 bases of the junction unmatched. Per the germline V gene, CDR1 is SGHKS and CDR2 is YYEKEE (reference sequence). The CDR3 is 14 residues long.

In nucleotides, the CDR3 is TGTGCCAGCAGTTATGGTTTTGAGGGAGGGGACACTGAAGCTTTCTTT. This gives the protein CASSYGFEGGDTEAFF. This chain joins TRBV6-5 and TRBJ1-1, with D tentatively TRBD1 (5 bases). The germline gives CDR1 MNHEY, CDR2 SVGAGI. V lost 3 bases and J lost 3, with 17 bases in between. The CDR3 contains 16 residues.

The rearrangement uses TRBV27 and TRBJ1-1; D is unresolved. The CDR3 runs to 13 residues. V was shortened by 3 bases and J by 5 bases, with 10 bases between the two germline ends. Germline V CDR1 and CDR2: MNHEY, SMNVEV (reference sequence). As DNA, the CDR3 is TGTGCCAGCAGTTTTTATCTTGAGACTGAAGCTTTCTTT. Translated, it gives CASSFYLETEAFF.

V and J are TRBV6-6 and TRBJ1-5; a possible D gene is TRBD1 (6 bases). The CDR3 contains 14 residues. The V gene lost 7 bases and the J gene lost 1 base, with 11 bases spanning the gap. Germline loops: CDR1 MNHNY, CDR2 SVGAGI (reference sequence). The CDR3 DNA sequence: TGTGCCAGCAAACAGGGAAGGAGCAATCAGCCCCAGCATTTT. It translates to CASKQGRSNQPQHF.